This note documents a single TCR beta chain sequence. Its matching antigen is unknown. The source of the sample is a study of cytomegalovirus exposure and HLA in healthy donors. Findings and caveats of the study: With DRB1 most and HLA-C fewest, TCR association rates differed between HLA loci in a later analysis.

PCR primers comprised 60 Vbeta and 13 Jbeta primers. Source study methods: A later analysis counted approximately 80 million unique TCR beta chains, around 10 million shared. Profiled with immunoSEQ multiplex PCR; TCRdb holds only in-frame clones, not every one. V and J calls and clone size are as listed in that table; D and trimming were resolved from the DNA. The data contain under 200,000 clones, 70% to 90% of them seen just once; the ten biggest clones take up about a tenth. Germline trimming cut 3 bases from V and 3 bases from J; bases unmatched to any gene: 13. The V gene's germline CDR1 is SGDLS and CDR2 YYNGEE. The CDR3 has 17 residues.

The source material was PBMCs. This sequence was found in a man aged 18 to 29 in good health and CMV-seropositive. This rearrangement joins TRBV9 to TRBJ1-1, with 8 bases matching TRBD1. The CDR3 nucleotides read TGTGCCAGCAGCGCCCGGACAGGGAGGTTACTTGACACTGAAGCTTTCTTT. It translates to CASSARTGRLLDTEAFF.